This paragraph covers one TCR beta chain sequence. Seattle cases were enrolled at active infection and followed longitudinally. The protocol was immunoSEQ multiplex PCR, while the TCRdb copy is restricted to in-frame clones and leaves out a portion. The sample yields around 400,000 clones, about 87% seen once. This sample is drawn from a study of blood T cell repertoires in COVID-19. This CDR3 spans 13 amino acids. The germline gives CDR1 SGHNT, CDR2 YYREEE (reference sequence). Trimming took 2 bases from V and 7 from J, leaving 7 bases between them. The receptor was derived from a woman aged 55-70 years with COVID-19, enrolled during active disease. The sequenced sample consisted of peripheral blood. This chain connects TRBV5-4 to TRBJ1-6; D is perhaps TRBD1 (6 bases). CDR3 DNA: TGTGCCAGCAGCTTCCAGGGGAATTCACCCCTCCACTTT. Its translation is CASSFQGNSPLHF. Using reference TRBV5-4 and TRBJ1-6 for the parts outside the CDR3, the full variable domain is ETGVTQSPTHLIKTRGQQVTLRCSSQSGHNTVSWYQQALGQGPQFIFQYYREEENGRGNFPPRFSGLQFPNYSSELNVNALELDDSALYLCASSFQGNSPLHFGNGTRLTVT.